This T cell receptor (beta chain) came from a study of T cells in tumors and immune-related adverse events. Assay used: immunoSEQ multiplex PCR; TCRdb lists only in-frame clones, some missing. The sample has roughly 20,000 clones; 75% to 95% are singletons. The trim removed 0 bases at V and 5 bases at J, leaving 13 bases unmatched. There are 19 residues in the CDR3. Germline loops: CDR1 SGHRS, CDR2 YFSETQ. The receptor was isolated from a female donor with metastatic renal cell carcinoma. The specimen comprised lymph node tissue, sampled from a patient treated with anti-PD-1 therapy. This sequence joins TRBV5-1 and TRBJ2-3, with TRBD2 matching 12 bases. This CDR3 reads CASSLGLAGAVYREDTQYF. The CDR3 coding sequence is TGCGCCAGCAGCTTGGGACTAGCGGGAGCAGTTTATAGGGAAGATACGCAGTATTTT.